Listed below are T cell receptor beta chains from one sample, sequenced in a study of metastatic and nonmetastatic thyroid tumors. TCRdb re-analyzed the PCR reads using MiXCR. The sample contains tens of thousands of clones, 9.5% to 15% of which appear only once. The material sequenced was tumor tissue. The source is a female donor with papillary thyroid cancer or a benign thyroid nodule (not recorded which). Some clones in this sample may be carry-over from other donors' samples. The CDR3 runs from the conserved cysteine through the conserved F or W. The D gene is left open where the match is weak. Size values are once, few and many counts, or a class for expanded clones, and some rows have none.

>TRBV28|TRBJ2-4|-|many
TGTGCCAGCAGTCCCCGGACAGTTTCCAAAAACATTCAGTACTTC
CASSPRTVSKNIQYF
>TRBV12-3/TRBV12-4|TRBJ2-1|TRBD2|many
TGTGCCAGCAGTTTCGGCGGGAGGAACAATGAGCAGTTCTTC
CASSFGGRNNEQFF
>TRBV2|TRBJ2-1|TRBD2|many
TGTGCCAGCAGTTCAGACGGGGGGAGCTCCTACAATGAGCAGTTCTTC
CASSSDGGSSYNEQFF
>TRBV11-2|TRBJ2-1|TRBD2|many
TGTGCCAGCAGCTTAATAGGCGGGAGCCACAATGAGCAGTTCTTC
CASSLIGGSHNEQFF
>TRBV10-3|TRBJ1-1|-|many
TGTGCGAGGTTTGACAGATGTGATATGAACACTGAAGCTTTCTTT
CARFDRCDMNTEAFF
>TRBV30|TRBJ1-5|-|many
TGTGCCTGGAGTCGGGGTAGAATGGCGAATCAGCCCCAGCATTTT
CAWSRGRMANQPQHF
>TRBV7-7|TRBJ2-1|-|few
TGTGCTAGCAGCTTATCCGGTTACAATGAGCAGTTCTTC
CASSLSGYNEQFF
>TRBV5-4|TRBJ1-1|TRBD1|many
TGTGCCAGCAGCTTGGCAGGGGGCTCGAACACTGAAGCTTTCTTT
CASSLAGGSNTEAFF
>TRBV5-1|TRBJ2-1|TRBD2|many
TGCGCCAGCAACTATAATGGCGCTAGCGGGGTCAATGAGCAGTTCTTC
CASNYNGASGVNEQFF
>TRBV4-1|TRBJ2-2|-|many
TGCGCCAGCAGCCGCCATAGCGTGAACACCGGGGAGCTGTTTTTT
CASSRHSVNTGELFF
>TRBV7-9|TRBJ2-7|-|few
TGTGCCAGCAGGGGCAGGGGAGGCGAGCAGTACTTC
CASRGRGGEQYF
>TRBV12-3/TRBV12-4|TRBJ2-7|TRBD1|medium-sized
TGTGCCAGTGGGATGGGGACAGGGATCAATGGGCAGTACTTC
CASGMGTGINGQYF
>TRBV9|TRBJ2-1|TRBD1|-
TGTGCCAGCAGCTCGGGACAGGGGGCGAACTACAATGAGCAGTTCTTC
CASSSGQGANYNEQFF
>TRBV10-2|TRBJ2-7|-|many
TGCACCAGCAAGGAGGGCAGGGGGTCCTACGAGCAGTACTTC
CTSKEGRGSYEQYF
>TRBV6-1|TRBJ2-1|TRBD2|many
TGTGCCAGCGGCCGGCGGGGGGGTTCAGTGGGTAGGGAGCAGTTCTTC
CASGRRGGSVGREQFF
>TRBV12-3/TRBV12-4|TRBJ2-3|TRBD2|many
TGTGCCAGCAGGAAGGGACTAGCAGGGACAGATACGCAGTATTTT
CASRKGLAGTDTQYF
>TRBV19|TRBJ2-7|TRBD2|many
TGTGCCAGTAGTTCATGGACTAGCTACGCCTTC
CASSSWTSYAF
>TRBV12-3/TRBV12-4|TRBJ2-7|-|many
TGTGCCAGCAGCGGGAGCGGGCGCTACGAGCAGTACTTC
CASSGSGRYEQYF
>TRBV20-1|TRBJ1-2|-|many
TGCAGTGCACAGGACCGAAACTATGGCTACACCTTC
CSAQDRNYGYTF
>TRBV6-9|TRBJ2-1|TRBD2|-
TGCGCCAAAAAAGTTCCCCATAGCGGGAGAAAAGTTTCGGGTGAGCAGTTCTTC
CAKKVPHSGRKVSGEQFF
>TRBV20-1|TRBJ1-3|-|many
TGCAGTGCTAGATCCCATCCCCGAATGACTGGAAACACCATATATTTT
CSARSHPRMTGNTIYF
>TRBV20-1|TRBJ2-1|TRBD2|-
TGCAGTGCTAGTCGGGGAGGGTGGAATGAGCAGTTCTTC
CSASRGGWNEQFF
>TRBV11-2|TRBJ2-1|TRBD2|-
TGTGCCAGCATCTCCCCGGGACTAGCGGTATATGAGCAGTTCTTC
CASISPGLAVYEQFF
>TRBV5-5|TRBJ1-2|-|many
TGTGCCAGCAGCTTGGTAGGCAGAGACTATGGCTACACCTTC
CASSLVGRDYGYTF
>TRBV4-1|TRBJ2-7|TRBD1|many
TGCGCCAGCAGCCTACGACAGGGAATCTCCTACGAGCAGTACTTC
CASSLRQGISYEQYF
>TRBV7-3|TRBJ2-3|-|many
TGTGCCAGCTCATTTCAGGGTGGAGCAGATACGCAGTATTTT
CASSFQGGADTQYF
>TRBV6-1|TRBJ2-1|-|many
TGTGCCAGCAGTGAAGGGTCGCGCGATGAGCAGTTCTTC
CASSEGSRDEQFF
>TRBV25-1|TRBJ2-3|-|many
TGTGCCAGCAGTAGACCGACTACTAGCACAGATACGCAGTATTTT
CASSRPTTSTDTQYF
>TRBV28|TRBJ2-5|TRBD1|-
TGTGCCAGCAACCTGAGGGGACAGCAAGAGACCCAGTACTTC
CASNLRGQQETQYF
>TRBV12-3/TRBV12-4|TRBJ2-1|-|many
TGTGCCAGCAGTTTTTTGGGCAATGAGCAGTTCTTC
CASSFLGNEQFF
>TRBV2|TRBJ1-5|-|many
TGTGCCAGCAGTGAAGCGGGGGCGGGCTTGTCGCCCCAGCATTTT
CASSEAGAGLSPQHF
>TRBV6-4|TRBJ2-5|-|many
TGTGCCAGCAGTGACAACATATCGAGACACAGAAAAGAGACCCAGTACTTC
CASSDNISRHRKETQYF
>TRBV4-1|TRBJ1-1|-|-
TGCGCCAGCAGCCTACACCCCGGGGCCACGGGAGAAGCTTTCTTT
CASSLHPGATGEAFF
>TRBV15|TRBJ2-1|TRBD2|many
TGTGCCACCAGCGGAGACGGGACTAGGTTGAATGAGCAGTTCTTC
CATSGDGTRLNEQFF
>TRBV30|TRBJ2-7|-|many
TGTGCCTGGAGTGGTGAGGGGTACGAGCAGTACTTC
CAWSGEGYEQYF
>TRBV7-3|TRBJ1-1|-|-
TGTGCCAGCAGCTTTGGGAGGGGATTGAACACTGAAGCTTTCTTT
CASSFGRGLNTEAFF